The 27 T cell receptor beta chains below all came from one sample that was sequenced in a study of blood T cell repertoires in COVID-19. Here immunoSEQ multiplex PCR was the method, and the copy in TCRdb shows in-frame clones only, minus some. The sample has some 250,000 clones; approximately 84% are singletons. The sample consisted of PBMCs or T cells enriched from blood (not recorded which). These receptors were collected from a woman in her 40s with acute COVID-19.

The genes are TRBV2 and TRBJ2-7, with unresolved D. Germline V gene data show CDR1 as SNHLY and CDR2 as FYNNEI. Trimming cost V 6 bases and J 0 bases, with 15 bases left between them. The CDR3 runs to 15 residues. The chain's CDR3 is CASSASTESSYEQYF. The CDR3 DNA reads as TGTGCCAGCAGCGCTTCCACGGAGAGCTCCTACGAGCAGTACTTC.

The chain recombines TRBV4-1 with TRBJ2-7, with D uncertain. The CDR3 is 13 residues long. Germline assignment: CDR1 MGHRA and CDR2 YSYEKL. Trimming cost V 1 base and J 6 bases, with 10 bases left between them. The CDR3 spells CASSQAERSEQYF. The CDR3 DNA is TGCGCCAGCAGCCAAGCCGAGCGAAGCGAGCAGTACTTC.

This clone is a singleton in its sample. This chain uses TRBV5-1 with TRBJ2-7; 7 bases are a match to TRBD1. The CDR3 extends over 17 amino acids. V was clipped by 2 bases and J by 4 bases; unmatched bases: 15. CDR1 and CDR2 from the germline V gene are SGHRS and YFSETQ. The CDR3 DNA reads as TGCGCCAGCAGCTTTTCCGGGACAGCTACCTTGGCATACGAGCAGTACTTC. Protein: CASSFSGTATLAYEQYF.

CDR3 sequence (DNA): TGTGCCAGCAGCCCCTATAGCGTATCGTCCTACGAGCAGTACTTC. Amino acids: CASSPYSVSSYEQYF. The rearrangement uses TRBV9 and TRBJ2-7; tentatively, D is TRBD2 (5 bases). Germline values: CDR1 SGDLS, CDR2 YYNGEE. Trimming cost V 4 bases and J 1 base, with 15 bases left between them. This CDR3 has 15 amino acids.

The V gene is TRBV2, the J gene TRBJ2-1; 10 nucleotides match TRBD1. This CDR3 region has 21 residues. Germline CDR1 SNHLY, CDR2 FYNNEI. V lost 2 bases, J lost 3 bases, and 19 bases stayed unmatched. The CDR3 here is CASSESRPGTGALRSYNEQFF. CDR3 nucleotide sequence: TGTGCCAGCAGTGAAAGTAGGCCCGGGACAGGGGCCCTACGTAGCTACAATGAGCAGTTCTTC.

The V gene is TRBV11-2, the J gene TRBJ1-3; 8 bases are shared with TRBD1. In germline, CDR1 is SGHAT, CDR2 FQNNGV. The CDR3 consists of 14 residues. With V trimmed by 5 bases and J by 2 bases, 2 bases remained unmatched. CDR3 in amino acids: CASSQDRAGNTIYF. CDR3 DNA: TGTGCCAGCAGCCAGGACAGGGCTGGAAACACCATATATTTT.

Of note for this clone: The sample holds other DNA sequences that translate to the same CDR3. As DNA, the CDR3 is TGTGCCAGCAGCCTCGGACAGGGGGCCTACGAGCAGTACTTC. Its translation: CASSLGQGAYEQYF. The J gene is TRBJ2-7, the V gene TRBV27, with 10 bases aligning to TRBD1. Germline V gives CDR1 MNHEY, CDR2 SMNVEV (reference sequence). This CDR3 has 14 residues. Trimming removed 6 bases from V and 2 bases from J; junction bases left unmatched: 4.

The DNA for the CDR3 is TGTGCCAGCAGCCTCGGGACTCGGGGTGAGACCCAGTACTTC. It codes for CASSLGTRGETQYF. The rearrangement uses TRBV7-9 and TRBJ2-5; weak D call: TRBD2 (6 bases). In germline, CDR1 is SEHNR, CDR2 FQNEAQ (reference sequence). This CDR3 comprises 14 residues. V dropped 5 bases and J dropped 5 bases, with 15 bases sitting between them. The full variable domain, completed using reference TRBV7-9 and TRBJ2-5, is DTGVSQNPRHKITKRGQNVTFRCDPISEHNRLYWYRQTLGQGPEFLTYFQNEAQLEKSRLLSDRFSAERPKGSFSTLEIQRTEQGDSAMYLCASSLGTRGETQYFGPGTRLLVL.

The chain combines TRBV19 with TRBJ2-7; D may be TRBD2 (6 bases). The CDR3 totals 12 residues. The V gene's germline CDR1 is LNHDA and CDR2 SQIVND (reference sequence). Trimming shortened V by 5 bases and J by 3 bases, and 8 bases separated the two germline ends. The CDR3 sequence: CASSGRNYEQYF. DNA of the CDR3: TGTGCCAGTAGTGGGAGGAACTACGAGCAGTACTTC.

The chain links TRBV2 to TRBJ2-2; TRBD2 matches 9 bases. CDR1 is SNHLY, CDR2 FYNNEI, per germline. The junction had 10 bases not matched to a gene; V was cut back by 7 bases and J by 1 base. This CDR3 region has 17 residues. CDR3 bases: TGTGCCAGCAAACACTCTACTAGCGGGCTGAACACCGGGGAGCTGTTTTTT. Protein product: CASKHSTSGLNTGELFF.

V usage is TRBV5-1 and J usage is TRBJ1-2; 8 bases line up with TRBD1. V shed 4 bases, J shed 1 base, and the junction held 3 bases outside the gene matches. The CDR3 length is 14 residues. The germline CDR1 and CDR2 sequences are SGHRS and YFSETQ. The CDR3, as DNA: TGCGCCAGCAGCATTGGACAGGGTAACTATGGCTACACCTTC. Protein sequence: CASSIGQGNYGYTF.

The rearrangement links TRBV7-9 to TRBJ2-7; 9 nucleotides align to TRBD2. This CDR3 spans 13 amino acids. The ends lost 1 base at V and 7 bases at J; junction bases unmatched: 2. The germline CDR1 and CDR2 sequences are SEHNR and FQNEAQ (reference sequence). The CDR3 spells CASSLVLAGEQYF. The CDR3 nucleotides are TGTGCCAGCAGCTTAGTTCTAGCGGGAGAGCAGTACTTC. Full variable domain (outside the CDR3, taken from reference TRBV7-9 and TRBJ2-7): DTGVSQNPRHKITKRGQNVTFRCDPISEHNRLYWYRQTLGQGPEFLTYFQNEAQLEKSRLLSDRFSAERPKGSFSTLEIQRTEQGDSAMYLCASSLVLAGEQYFGPGTRLTVT.

The rearrangement uses TRBV7-9 and TRBJ1-2; the D gene is possibly TRBD1 (5 bases). Trimming pared 4 bases from V and 2 bases from J, leaving 20 bases between. This CDR3 comprises 17 residues. CDR1 and CDR2 from the germline V gene are SEHNR and FQNEAQ (reference sequence). CDR3 in amino acids: CASSSTRRGTVNYGYTF. As DNA, the CDR3 is TGTGCCAGCAGCTCCACCCGGAGGGGTACCGTAAACTATGGCTACACCTTC.

This chain connects TRBV19 to TRBJ2-1; tentatively, D is TRBD2 (6 bases). Trimming removed 1 base from V and 2 bases from J, with 9 bases in between. Looked up from germline, CDR1 is LNHDA and CDR2 is SQIVND (reference sequence). The CDR3 loop spans 15 amino acids. The CDR3 spells CASSIAGEPYNEQFF. The DNA of the CDR3 is TGTGCCAGTAGTATAGCGGGAGAACCCTACAATGAGCAGTTCTTC.

This clone appeared a few times. This chain joins TRBV6-1 and TRBJ1-1; D call uncertain. V lost 1 base and J 2 bases, leaving 11 bases between the germline ends. Per germline, CDR1 MNHNS and CDR2 SASEGT. This CDR3 is 15 amino acids long. This CDR3 is CASSEVAGANTEAFF. CDR3 nucleotides: TGTGCCAGCAGTGAAGTCGCAGGCGCCAACACTGAAGCTTTCTTT.

The CDR3 DNA sequence: TGCGCCAGCAGCCAGGGGGTGATTGCGTACGAGCAGTACTTC. The encoded protein is CASSQGVIAYEQYF. The chain is built from TRBV5-1 and TRBJ2-7, with TRBD1 matching over 7 bases. After removal of 4 bases from V and 4 bases from J, the junction contained 8 bases not matched to a gene. Germline loops: CDR1 SGHRS, CDR2 YFSETQ. CDR3 length: 14 residues.

The chain couples TRBV3-1 (or the pseudogene TRBV3-2) to TRBJ2-7; D might be TRBD1 (5 bases). The CDR3 loop spans 14 amino acids. CDR1 and CDR2 (germline): LGHDT, YNNKEL (reference sequence). The V end was cut by 0 bases, the J end by 7 bases, with 13 bases between. The CDR3 loop is CASSQDDSHLEQYF. The CDR3 DNA sequence: TGTGCCAGCAGCCAAGATGACAGTCACTTAGAGCAGTACTTC.

This chain uses TRBV10-3 with TRBJ2-7; 9 bases fit TRBD1. Germline trimming cut 3 bases from V and 6 bases from J; bases unmatched to any gene: 6. Germline CDR1 and CDR2: ENHRY and SYGVKD. This CDR3 contains 14 residues. Here the CDR3 reads CAISEGTGLTEQYF. CDR3 nucleotide sequence: TGTGCCATCAGTGAAGGGACAGGGCTCACCGAGCAGTACTTC.

This chain joins TRBV25-1 and TRBJ2-3; D remains ambiguous. Germline CDR1 reads MGHDK; CDR2 reads SYGVNS. The CDR3 is 11 amino acids. The V end lost 3 bases, the J end lost 6 bases, and 4 bases lay between the germline ends. The CDR3 sequence is CASSDRDTQYF. DNA of the CDR3: TGTGCCAGCAGTGATCGGGATACGCAGTATTTT.

V usage is TRBV29-1 and J usage is TRBJ1-2; 7 nucleotides agree with TRBD1. Trimming removed 6 bases from V and 6 bases from J; junction bases left unmatched: 13. The CDR3 is 14 amino acids. Germline loops: CDR1 SQVTM, CDR2 ANQGSEA. This chain's CDR3 is CSVARTGVSDGYTF. In DNA, the CDR3 is TGCAGCGTCGCACGAACAGGGGTGTCCGATGGCTACACCTTC.

The V call is TRBV19, the J call TRBJ2-3, with D uncertain. Per germline, CDR1 LNHDA and CDR2 SQIVND (reference sequence). CDR3 size: 12 residues. Trimming took 4 bases from V and 1 from J, leaving 3 bases between them. The CDR3 DNA reads TGTGCCAGTAGTACAGGCACAGATACGCAGTATTTT. The encoded protein is CASSTGTDTQYF.

The CDR3 sequence is CASSFLPTGYEQYF. CDR3 DNA: TGTGCCAGCAGCTTTCTTCCAACGGGCTACGAGCAGTACTTC. This chain connects TRBV7-9 to TRBJ2-7, with no clear D. The CDR3 is made up of 14 amino acids. V lost 3 bases, J lost 3 bases, and 12 bases lay in between. Germline V CDR1 and CDR2: SEHNR, FQNEAQ (reference sequence).

In its sample, this clone was seen a few times. The chain combines TRBV19 with TRBJ1-2; D is uncertain. This CDR3 has 16 residues. V lost 4 bases, J lost 8 bases, and 23 bases lay in between. Germline CDR1 reads LNHDA; CDR2 reads SQIVND (reference sequence). CDR3: CASSTRTQTQKRGYTF. CDR3 nucleotide sequence: TGTGCCAGTAGTACCCGAACTCAGACACAAAAAAGGGGCTACACCTTC. The entire variable domain, with the rest obtained from reference TRBV19 and TRBJ1-2, is as follows: DGGITQSPKYLFRKEGQNVTLSCEQNLNHDAMYWYRQDPGQGLRLIYYSQIVNDFQKGDIAEGYSVSREKKESFPLTVTSAQKNPTAFYLCASSTRTQTQKRGYTFGSGTRLTVV.

This chain connects TRBV2 to TRBJ1-6; the match to TRBD1 covers 8 bases. Germline V lookup: CDR1 SNHLY, CDR2 FYNNEI. There are 14 residues in the CDR3. Trimming took 9 bases from V and 7 from J; bases not matched to a gene: 8. CDR3 nucleotides: TGTGCCAGTGAGCCGGGACAGGAGAATTCACCCCTCCACTTT. Residues: CASEPGQENSPLHF.

The chain has TRBV7-3 and TRBJ2-3, with D perhaps matching TRBD1 (5 bases). CDR3 length: 15 residues. Trimming left V 0 bases short and J 4 bases short, with 11 bases between. Germline CDR1 SGHTA, CDR2 FQGTGA. CDR3 protein: CASSLTLQGPDTQYF. In DNA form, the CDR3 reads TGTGCCAGCAGCTTAACGTTGCAGGGCCCAGATACGCAGTATTTT.

The rearrangement joins TRBV7-8 to TRBJ1-2, with 7 bases matching TRBD1. The germline gives CDR1 SGHVS, CDR2 FQNEAQ. J lost 5 bases, V lost 4 bases, and 16 bases had no gene match. The CDR3 is 17 amino acids. The CDR3 nucleotides read TGTGCCAGCAGCTCACGGCTGACAGGGACCCAACTTTATGGCTACACCTTC. It is translated as CASSSRLTGTQLYGYTF.

The chain uses TRBV13 and TRBJ1-6; possible D gene TRBD1, 6 bases. Trimming took 0 bases from V and 3 from J, leaving 12 bases between them. Per the germline V gene, CDR1 is PRHDT and CDR2 is FYEKMQ (reference sequence). The CDR3 runs to 17 residues. The CDR3 protein is CASSLGVVQGYNSPLHF. The CDR3 DNA sequence: TGTGCCAGCAGCTTAGGAGTCGTACAGGGCTATAATTCACCCCTCCACTTT.